The present TCR beta chain was sequenced within a study of blood T cell repertoires in COVID-19. Methods used by the authors: Cell counts per sample came from amplifying reference gene primers. Clones were read by immunoSEQ multiplex PCR, and TCRdb kept only the in-frame ones, dropping some. The V and J calls and clone size are taken from that table; D and trimming were inferred from the DNA. Among some 83,000 clones listed, about 91% were seen once. From germline, CDR1 is MNHNY and CDR2 SVGAGI (reference sequence). The CDR3 spans 14 residues. The J segment lost 6 bases and the V segment lost 3 bases, leaving 4 bases of the junction unmatched.

The chain links TRBV6-6 to TRBJ1-3, with 8 bases aligning to TRBD1. This clonotype was sampled from a man between 60 and 70 years old with acute or convalescent COVID-19. The sample was peripheral blood. In DNA, the CDR3 is TGTGCCAGCAGTTATGAACAGGGGGAAAACACCATATATTTT. Translated: CASSYEQGENTIYF.